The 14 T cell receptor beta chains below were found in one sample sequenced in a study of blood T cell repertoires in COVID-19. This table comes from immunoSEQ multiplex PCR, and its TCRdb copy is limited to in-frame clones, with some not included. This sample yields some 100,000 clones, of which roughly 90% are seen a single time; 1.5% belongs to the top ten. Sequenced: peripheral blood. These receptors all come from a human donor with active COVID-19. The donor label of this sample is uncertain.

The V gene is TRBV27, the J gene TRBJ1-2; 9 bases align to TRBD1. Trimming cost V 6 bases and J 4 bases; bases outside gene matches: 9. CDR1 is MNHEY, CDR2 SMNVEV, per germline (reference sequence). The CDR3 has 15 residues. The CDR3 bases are TGTGCCAGCAGGGAAACAGGGGGCGAGGGCTATGGCTACACCTTC. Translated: CASRETGGEGYGYTF.

CDR3 nucleotide sequence: TGCGCCAGCACTATAGATGGGGCAGGCCAGACGAGGAGAAACACCATATATTTT. This gives the protein CASTIDGAGQTRRNTIYF. This chain connects TRBV5-1 to TRBJ1-3; perhaps TRBD1 as D (5 bases). This CDR3 is built from 18 residues. Germline V lookup: CDR1 SGHRS, CDR2 YFSETQ. With 6 bases removed from V and 5 bases from J, the gap between germline ends came to 27 bases.

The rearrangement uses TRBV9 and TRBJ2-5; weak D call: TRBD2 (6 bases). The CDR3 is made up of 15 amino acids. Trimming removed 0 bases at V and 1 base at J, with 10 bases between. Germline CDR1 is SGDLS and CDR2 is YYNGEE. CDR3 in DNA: TGTGCCAGCAGCGTAGATGCGGGGCCCCAAGAGACCCAGTACTTC. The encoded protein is CASSVDAGPQETQYF.

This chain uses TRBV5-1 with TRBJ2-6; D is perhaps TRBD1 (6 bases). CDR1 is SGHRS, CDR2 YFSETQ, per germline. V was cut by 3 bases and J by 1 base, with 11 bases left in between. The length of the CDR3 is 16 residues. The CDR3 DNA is TGCGCCAGCAGCTCCAGCGACAGGTCTGGGGCCAACGTCCTGACTTTC. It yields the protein CASSSSDRSGANVLTF.

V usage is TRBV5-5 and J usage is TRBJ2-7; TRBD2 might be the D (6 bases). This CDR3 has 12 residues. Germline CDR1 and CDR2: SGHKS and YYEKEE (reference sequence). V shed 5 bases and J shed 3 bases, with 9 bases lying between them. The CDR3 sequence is CASSLGLYEQYF. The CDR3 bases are TGTGCCAGCAGTCTGGGACTCTACGAGCAGTACTTC.

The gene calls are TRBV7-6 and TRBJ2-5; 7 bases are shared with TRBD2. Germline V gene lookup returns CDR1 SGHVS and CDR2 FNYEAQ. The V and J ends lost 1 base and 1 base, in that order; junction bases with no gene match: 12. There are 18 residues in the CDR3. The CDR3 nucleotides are TGTGCCAGCAGCTTAGTCCCCTCCTTAGCGGGTAGCCAAGAGACCCAGTACTTC. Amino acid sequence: CASSLVPSLAGSQETQYF.

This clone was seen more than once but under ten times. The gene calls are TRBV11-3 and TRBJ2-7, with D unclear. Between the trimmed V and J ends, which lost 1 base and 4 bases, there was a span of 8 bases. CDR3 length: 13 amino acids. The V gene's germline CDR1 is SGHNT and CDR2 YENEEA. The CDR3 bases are TGTGCCAGCAGCTTAGGGTTGGAGTACGAGCAGTACTTC. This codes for CASSLGLEYEQYF.

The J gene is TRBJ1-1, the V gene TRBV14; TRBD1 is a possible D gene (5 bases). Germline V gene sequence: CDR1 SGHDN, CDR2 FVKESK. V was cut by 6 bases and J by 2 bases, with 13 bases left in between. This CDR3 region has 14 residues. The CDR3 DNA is TGTGCCAGCAGAGGGACTGGAGAAAACACTGAAGCTTTCTTT. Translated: CASRGTGENTEAFF.

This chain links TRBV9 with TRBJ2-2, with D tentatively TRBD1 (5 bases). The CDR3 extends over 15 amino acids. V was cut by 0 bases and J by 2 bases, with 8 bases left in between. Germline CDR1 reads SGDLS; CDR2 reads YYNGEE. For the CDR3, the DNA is TGTGCCAGCAGCGTAGTAGGGGCCAACACCGGGGAGCTGTTTTTT. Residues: CASSVVGANTGELFF.

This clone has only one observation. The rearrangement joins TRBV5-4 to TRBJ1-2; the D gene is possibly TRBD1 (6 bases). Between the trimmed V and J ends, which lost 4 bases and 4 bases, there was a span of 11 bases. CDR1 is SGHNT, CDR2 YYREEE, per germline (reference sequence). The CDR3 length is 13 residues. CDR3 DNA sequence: TGTGCCAGCAGCCGAGGGGGGGGCTATGGCTACACCTTC. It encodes CASSRGGGYGYTF.

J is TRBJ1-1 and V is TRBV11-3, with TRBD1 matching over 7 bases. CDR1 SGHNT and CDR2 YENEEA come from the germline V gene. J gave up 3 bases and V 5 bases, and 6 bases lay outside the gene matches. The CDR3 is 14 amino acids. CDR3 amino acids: CASSVRQGDTEAFF. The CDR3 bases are TGTGCCAGCAGCGTACGACAGGGTGACACTGAAGCTTTCTTT.

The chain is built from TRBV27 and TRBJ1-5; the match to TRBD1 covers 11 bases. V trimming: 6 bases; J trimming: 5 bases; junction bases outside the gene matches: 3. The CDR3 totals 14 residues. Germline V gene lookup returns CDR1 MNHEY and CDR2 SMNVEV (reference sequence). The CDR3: CASSRDRGDQPQHF. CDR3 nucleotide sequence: TGTGCCAGCAGCCGGGACAGGGGGGATCAGCCCCAGCATTTT.

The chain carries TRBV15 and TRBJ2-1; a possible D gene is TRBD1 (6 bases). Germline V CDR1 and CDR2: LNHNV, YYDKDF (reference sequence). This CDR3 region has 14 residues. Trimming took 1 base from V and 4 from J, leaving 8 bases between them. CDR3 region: CATSRGQVYNEQFF. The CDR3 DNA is TGTGCCACCAGCAGAGGACAGGTTTACAATGAGCAGTTCTTC.

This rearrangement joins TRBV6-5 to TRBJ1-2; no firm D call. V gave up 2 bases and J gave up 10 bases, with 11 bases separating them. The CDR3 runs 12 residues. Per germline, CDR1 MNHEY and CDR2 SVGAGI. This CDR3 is CASSYPSGPYTF. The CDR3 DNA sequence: TGTGCCAGCAGTTACCCCTCAGGTCCCTACACCTTC.